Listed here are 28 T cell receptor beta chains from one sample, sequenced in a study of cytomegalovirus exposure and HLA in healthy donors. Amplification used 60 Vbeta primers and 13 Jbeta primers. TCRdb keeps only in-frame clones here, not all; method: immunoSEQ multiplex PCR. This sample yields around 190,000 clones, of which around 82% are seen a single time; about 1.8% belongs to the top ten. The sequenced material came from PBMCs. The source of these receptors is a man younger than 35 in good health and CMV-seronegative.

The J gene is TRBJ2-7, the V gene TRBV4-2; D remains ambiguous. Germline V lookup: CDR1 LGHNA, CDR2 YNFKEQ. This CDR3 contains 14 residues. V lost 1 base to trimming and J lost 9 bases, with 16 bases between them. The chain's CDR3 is CASSQAQVGGGQYF. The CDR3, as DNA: TGTGCCAGCAGCCAAGCCCAGGTGGGTGGTGGGCAGTACTTC.

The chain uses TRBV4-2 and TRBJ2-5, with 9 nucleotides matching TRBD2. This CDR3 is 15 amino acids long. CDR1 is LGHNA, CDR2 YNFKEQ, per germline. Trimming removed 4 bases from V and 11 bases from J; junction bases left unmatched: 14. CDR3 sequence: CASSPKTSGGSEQYF. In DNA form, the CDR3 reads TGTGCCAGCAGCCCTAAGACTAGCGGAGGGTCGGAGCAGTACTTC.

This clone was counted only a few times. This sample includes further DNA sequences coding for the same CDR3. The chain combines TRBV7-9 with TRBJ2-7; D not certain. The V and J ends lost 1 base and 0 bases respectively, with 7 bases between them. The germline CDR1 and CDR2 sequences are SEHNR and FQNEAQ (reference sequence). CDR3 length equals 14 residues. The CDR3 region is CASSLGGGSYEQYF. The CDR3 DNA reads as TGTGCCAGCAGCTTAGGAGGCGGCTCCTACGAGCAGTACTTC.

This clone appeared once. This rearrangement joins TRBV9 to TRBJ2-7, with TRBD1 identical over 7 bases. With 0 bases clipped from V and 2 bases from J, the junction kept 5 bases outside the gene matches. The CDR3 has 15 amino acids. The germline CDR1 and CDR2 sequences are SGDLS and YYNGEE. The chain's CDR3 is CASSVATTGPYEQYF. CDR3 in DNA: TGTGCCAGCAGCGTAGCAACGACAGGGCCCTACGAGCAGTACTTC.

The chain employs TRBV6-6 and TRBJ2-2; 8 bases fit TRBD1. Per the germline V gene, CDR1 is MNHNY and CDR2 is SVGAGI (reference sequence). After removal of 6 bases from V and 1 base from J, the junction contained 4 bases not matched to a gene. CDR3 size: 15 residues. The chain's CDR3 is CASRQGQGNTGELFF. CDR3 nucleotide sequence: TGTGCCAGCAGACAAGGACAGGGGAACACCGGGGAGCTGTTTTTT.

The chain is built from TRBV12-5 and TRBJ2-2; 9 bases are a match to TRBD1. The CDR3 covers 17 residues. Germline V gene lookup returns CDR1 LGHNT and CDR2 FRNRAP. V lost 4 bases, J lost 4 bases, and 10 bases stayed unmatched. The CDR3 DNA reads TGTGCTAGTGGTTGGACCCTACAGGGGGCGGGCACCGGGGAGCTGTTTTTT. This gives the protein CASGWTLQGAGTGELFF.

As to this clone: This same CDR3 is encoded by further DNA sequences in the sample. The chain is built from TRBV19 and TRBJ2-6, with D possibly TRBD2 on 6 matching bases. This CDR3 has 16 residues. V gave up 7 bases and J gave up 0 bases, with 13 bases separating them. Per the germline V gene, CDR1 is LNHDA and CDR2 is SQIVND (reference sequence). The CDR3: CASIGREASGANVLTF. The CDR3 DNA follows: TGTGCCAGTATAGGCAGGGAGGCCTCTGGGGCCAACGTCCTGACTTTC.

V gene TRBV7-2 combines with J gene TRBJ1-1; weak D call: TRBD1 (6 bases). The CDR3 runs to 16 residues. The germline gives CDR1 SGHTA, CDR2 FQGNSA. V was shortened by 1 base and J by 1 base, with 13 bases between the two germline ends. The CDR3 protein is CASSLDRGRGNTEAFF. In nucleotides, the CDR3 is TGTGCCAGCAGCTTAGATAGGGGCAGGGGGAACACTGAAGCTTTCTTT.

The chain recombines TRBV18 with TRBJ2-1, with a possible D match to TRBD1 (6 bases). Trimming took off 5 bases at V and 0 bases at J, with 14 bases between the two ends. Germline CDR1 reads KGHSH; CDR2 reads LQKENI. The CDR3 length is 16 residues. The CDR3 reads CASSAGQTSSYNEQFF. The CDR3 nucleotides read TGTGCCAGCTCAGCAGGACAGACCTCCTCCTACAATGAGCAGTTCTTC.

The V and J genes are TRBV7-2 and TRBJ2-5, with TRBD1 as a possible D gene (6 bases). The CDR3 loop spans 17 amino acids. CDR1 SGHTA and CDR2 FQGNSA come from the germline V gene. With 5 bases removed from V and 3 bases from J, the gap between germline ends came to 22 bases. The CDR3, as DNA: TGTGCCAGCAGCCAAAGTCCTATGTATAGGGGGAAAGAGACCCAGTACTTC. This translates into CASSQSPMYRGKETQYF.

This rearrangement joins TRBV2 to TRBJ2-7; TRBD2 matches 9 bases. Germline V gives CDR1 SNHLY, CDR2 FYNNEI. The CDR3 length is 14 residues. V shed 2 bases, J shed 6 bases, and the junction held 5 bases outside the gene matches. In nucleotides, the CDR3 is TGTGCCAGCAGTGAATGGGGACTAGCTTCCGAGCAGTACTTC. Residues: CASSEWGLASEQYF.

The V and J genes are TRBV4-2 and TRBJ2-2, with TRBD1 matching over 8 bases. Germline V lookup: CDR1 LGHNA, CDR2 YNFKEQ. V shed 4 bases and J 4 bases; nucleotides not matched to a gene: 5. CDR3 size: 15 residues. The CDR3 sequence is CASSPRGQGTGELFF. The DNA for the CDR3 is TGTGCCAGCAGCCCCAGGGGGCAAGGCACCGGGGAGCTGTTTTTT.

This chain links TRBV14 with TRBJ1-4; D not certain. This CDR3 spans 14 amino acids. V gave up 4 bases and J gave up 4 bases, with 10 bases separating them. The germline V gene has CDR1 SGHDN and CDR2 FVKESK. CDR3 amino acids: CASSPLGSNEKLFF. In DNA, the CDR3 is TGTGCCAGCAGCCCGCTAGGGAGTAATGAAAAACTGTTTTTT.

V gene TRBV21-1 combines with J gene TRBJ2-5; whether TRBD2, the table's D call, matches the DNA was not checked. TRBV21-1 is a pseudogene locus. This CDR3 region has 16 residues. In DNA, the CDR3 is TGTGCCAGCAGCGTGGTCCGGGCGGGGATCCAAGAGACCCAGTACTTC. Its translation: CASSVVRAGIQETQYF.

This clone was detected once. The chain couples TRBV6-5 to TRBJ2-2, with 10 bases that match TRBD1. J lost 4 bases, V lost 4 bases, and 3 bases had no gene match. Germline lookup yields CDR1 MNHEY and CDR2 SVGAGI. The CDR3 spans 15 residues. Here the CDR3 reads CASSLGQGLTGELFF. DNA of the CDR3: TGTGCCAGCAGTTTGGGACAGGGGCTCACCGGGGAGCTGTTTTTT.

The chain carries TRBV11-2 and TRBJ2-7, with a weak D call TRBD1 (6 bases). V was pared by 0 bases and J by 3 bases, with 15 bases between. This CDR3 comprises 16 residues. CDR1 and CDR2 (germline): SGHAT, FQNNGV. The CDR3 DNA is TGTGCCAGCAGCTTAGATCTCGCGCTAGGGGGCTACGAGCAGTACTTC. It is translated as CASSLDLALGGYEQYF.

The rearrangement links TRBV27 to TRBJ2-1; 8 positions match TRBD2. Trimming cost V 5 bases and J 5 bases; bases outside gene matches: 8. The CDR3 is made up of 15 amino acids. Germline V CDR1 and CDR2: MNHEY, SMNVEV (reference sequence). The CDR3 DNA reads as TGTGCCAGCAGTCCTGTAGCGGGACTAAACAATGAGCAGTTCTTC. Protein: CASSPVAGLNNEQFF.

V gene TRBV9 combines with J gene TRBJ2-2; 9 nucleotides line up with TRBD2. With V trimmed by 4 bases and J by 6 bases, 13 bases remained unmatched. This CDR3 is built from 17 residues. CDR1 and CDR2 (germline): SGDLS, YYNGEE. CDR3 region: CASSKGGGAGRPGELFF. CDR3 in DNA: TGTGCCAGCAGCAAGGGCGGGGGGGCCGGCCGTCCCGGGGAGCTGTTTTTT.

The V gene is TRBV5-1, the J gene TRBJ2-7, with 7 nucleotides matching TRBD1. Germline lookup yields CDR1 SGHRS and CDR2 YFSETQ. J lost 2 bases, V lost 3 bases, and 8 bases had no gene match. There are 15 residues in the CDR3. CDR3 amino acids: CASSSSPGQTYEQYF. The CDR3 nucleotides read TGCGCCAGCAGCTCCTCTCCGGGACAGACCTACGAGCAGTACTTC.

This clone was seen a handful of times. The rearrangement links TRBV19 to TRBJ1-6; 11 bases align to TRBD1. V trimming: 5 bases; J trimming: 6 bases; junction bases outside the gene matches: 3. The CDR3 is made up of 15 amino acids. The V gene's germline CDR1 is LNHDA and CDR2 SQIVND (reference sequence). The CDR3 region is CASSLGTGGNSPLHF. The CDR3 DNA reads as TGTGCCAGTAGTTTGGGGACAGGGGGTAATTCACCCCTCCACTTT.

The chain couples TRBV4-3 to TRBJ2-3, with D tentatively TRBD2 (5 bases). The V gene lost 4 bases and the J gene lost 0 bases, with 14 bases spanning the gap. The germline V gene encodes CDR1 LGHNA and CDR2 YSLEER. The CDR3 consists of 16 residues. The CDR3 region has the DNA TGCGCCAGCAGCCGCCACTCACTAGTAAGCACAGATACGCAGTATTTT. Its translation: CASSRHSLVSTDTQYF.

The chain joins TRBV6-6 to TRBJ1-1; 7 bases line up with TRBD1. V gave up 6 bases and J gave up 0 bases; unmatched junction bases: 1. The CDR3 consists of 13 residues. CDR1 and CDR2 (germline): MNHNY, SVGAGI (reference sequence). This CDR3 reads CASRTGMNTEAFF. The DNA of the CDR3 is TGTGCCAGCAGGACAGGGATGAACACTGAAGCTTTCTTT.

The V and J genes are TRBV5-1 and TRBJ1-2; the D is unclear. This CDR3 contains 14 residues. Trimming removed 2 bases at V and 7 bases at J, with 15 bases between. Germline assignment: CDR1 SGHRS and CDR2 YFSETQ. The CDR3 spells CASSLTEGRGGYTF. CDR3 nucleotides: TGCGCCAGCAGCTTAACAGAGGGTAGAGGTGGCTACACCTTC.

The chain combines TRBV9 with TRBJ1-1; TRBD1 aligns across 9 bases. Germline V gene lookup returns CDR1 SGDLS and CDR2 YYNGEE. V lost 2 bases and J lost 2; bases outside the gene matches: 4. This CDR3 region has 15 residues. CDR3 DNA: TGTGCCAGCAGCGTGGGAACAGGGGGCAACACTGAAGCTTTCTTT. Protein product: CASSVGTGGNTEAFF. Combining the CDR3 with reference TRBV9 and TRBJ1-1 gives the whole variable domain DSGVTQTPKHLITATGQRVTLRCSPRSGDLSVYWYQQSLDQGLQFLIQYYNGEERAKGNILERFSAQQFPDLHSELNLSSLELGDSALYFCASSVGTGGNTEAFFGQGTRLTVV.

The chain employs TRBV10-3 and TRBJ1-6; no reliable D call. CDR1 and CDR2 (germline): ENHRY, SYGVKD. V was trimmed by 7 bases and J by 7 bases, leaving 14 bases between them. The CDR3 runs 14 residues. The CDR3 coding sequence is TGTGCCATCATGGCGGGAGCGGAAAATTCACCCCTCCACTTT. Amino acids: CAIMAGAENSPLHF.

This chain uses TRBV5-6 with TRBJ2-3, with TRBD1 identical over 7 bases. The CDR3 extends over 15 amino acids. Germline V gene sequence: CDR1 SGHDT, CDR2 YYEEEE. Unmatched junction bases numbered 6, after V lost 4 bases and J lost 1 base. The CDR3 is CASSQGTAGTDTQYF. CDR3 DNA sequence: TGTGCCAGCAGCCAGGGGACAGCGGGCACAGATACGCAGTATTTT.

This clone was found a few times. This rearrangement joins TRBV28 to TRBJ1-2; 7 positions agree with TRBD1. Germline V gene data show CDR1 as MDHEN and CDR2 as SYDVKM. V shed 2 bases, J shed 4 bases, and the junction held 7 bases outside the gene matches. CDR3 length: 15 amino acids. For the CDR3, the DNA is TGTGCCAGCAGTTTAAGTGGCAGGGGGATCTATGGCTACACCTTC. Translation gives CASSLSGRGIYGYTF.

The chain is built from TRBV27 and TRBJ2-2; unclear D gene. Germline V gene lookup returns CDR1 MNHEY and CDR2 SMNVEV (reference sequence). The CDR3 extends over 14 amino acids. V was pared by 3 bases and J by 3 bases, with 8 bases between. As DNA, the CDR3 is TGTGCCAGCAGTTTTGCCCAGTACACCGGGGAGCTGTTTTTT. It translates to CASSFAQYTGELFF.